This T cell receptor beta chain originates from a study of T cells in Graves' hyperthyroidism and ophthalmopathy. This clonotype was seen ten or more times. Its matching antigen is unknown. RNA transcripts yielded amplified TCR beta CDR3 regions. In the first-round RT-PCR of the TCR CDR3, the HTBI primer set was used. TCRdb reprocessed the multiplex PCR reads with MiXCR, giving one entry per CDR3 protein. The repertoire holds about 350,000 distinct CDR3 sequences, with over 11% as singletons. CDR3 length: 13 residues. Per germline, CDR1 ENHRY and CDR2 SYGVKD. With V trimmed by 11 bases and J by 6 bases, 8 bases remained unmatched. General study points: In simple terms, a model built on 13 V-J features told ophthalmopathy apart from stable hyperthyroidism. Most clonotypes expanded in thyroid above 0.001 were likewise present in blood.

The sample consisted of blood. The TCR sequence derives from a woman in her 30s with Graves' hyperthyroidism. The chain links TRBV10-3 to TRBJ2-1; 9 bases map to TRBD2. Here the CDR3 DNA reads TGTGCCGTTGACGCGGGAGGGTCCAATGAGCAGTTCTTC. Protein: CAVDAGGSNEQFF.